This entry features one T cell receptor (beta chain) sequence. What it binds is not known. cDNA libraries for TCR alpha and TCR beta, carrying sample barcodes and UMIs, came from 5'RACE with constant-segment primers. TCRdb redid the calling of the 5' RACE reads with MiXCR, one entry per CDR3 protein. Of under 300,000 distinct CDR3 sequences in the sample, under 8.5% were seen once. These data come from a study of T-cell memory formation after mild COVID-19. Study outcomes and limitations: Balance between CD4 and CD8 was seen in clones contracting day 15 to 85, and a CD4+ lean was seen in later expanders.

With 6 bases clipped from V and 3 bases from J, the junction kept 3 bases outside the gene matches. Germline loops: CDR1 MNHEY, CDR2 SVGAGI. This CDR3 has 14 residues. The sample was PBMCs or a T cell subset sorted from them (not recorded which). The TCR originated in a man between 18 and 29 years old who had mild COVID-19 (a few samples of this study predate the infection). Cell type and time point are not known. The genes are TRBV6-5 and TRBJ2-1, with 9 bases lining up with TRBD1. Here the CDR3 DNA reads TGTGCCAGCAGGCGGGGACAGGGCTACAATGAGCAGTTCTTC. Its translation: CASRRGQGYNEQFF.